This T cell receptor (beta chain) was identified in a study of blood T cell repertoires in COVID-19. Study as a whole: The study drew acute and convalescent COVID-19 samples from the United States, Italy and Spain. The cDNA or gDNA used as material had been derived from T cells, B-cell-depleted T cells, or PBMCs.

Original methodology: Using reference gene primer amplification, nucleated cell counts were estimated. Sequencing used immunoSEQ multiplex PCR; TCRdb keeps in-frame clones, though not all of them. V and J calls and clone size are given by that table; D and trimming were obtained from the DNA. The sample has around 190,000 clones; over 75% are singletons. Followed over time, Seattle patients had been enrolled while infection was active. V gave up 5 bases and J gave up 1 base; unmatched junction bases: 6. Germline V gene data show CDR1 as SGHVS and CDR2 as FQNEAQ. The CDR3 is 15 amino acids. The receptor was isolated from a man in his forties or fifties with COVID-19, enrolled during active disease. Material: peripheral blood. The J gene is TRBJ2-7, the V gene TRBV7-8; 9 nucleotides match TRBD2. CDR3 residues: CASSTLAGPSYEQYF. For the CDR3, the DNA is TGTGCCAGCAGCACCCTAGCGGGGCCGTCCTACGAGCAGTACTTC.